This T cell receptor beta chain is drawn from a study of human T cells and chemical hapten exposure. Time point in this sample: healthy volunteer bleed at 2 weeks. The authors' total RNA extraction used unfractionated whole blood. The germline V gene has CDR1 SGHAT and CDR2 FQNNGV. The CDR3 has 13 amino acids. V lost 11 bases and J 4 bases, leaving 16 bases between the germline ends. Attachment of unique molecular identifiers to individual cDNA molecules was performed in the library. TCRdb reprocessed the RACE reads with MiXCR, giving one entry per CDR3 protein. The data show 25,000 to 35,000 distinct CDR3 sequences, about 7% seen once. This clonotype was seen repeatedly, ten times or more.

Sequenced sample: whole blood. The receptor was isolated from a human donor in good health. Some clones in this sample may be carry-over from other donors' samples. The gene calls are TRBV11-2 and TRBJ2-3, with D unresolved. The DNA of the CDR3 is TGTGCCGACAACTCTGACCGAGCAGATACGCAGTATTTT. Protein sequence: CADNSDRADTQYF.